This T cell receptor (beta chain) was retrieved from a study of T cell repertoires in cytomegalovirus infection. Overall study: Used in the study were CMV epitopes, some recently identified and HLA-C-restricted, others well-studied and HLA-B-restricted. TCR beta signatures that were public indicated CMV infection and matching HLA type.

This clonotype was picked up many times. Antigen: not known. V was clipped by 4 bases and J by 3 bases, with 20 bases between them. Germline V gene sequence: CDR1 SGHTA, CDR2 FQGNSA. This CDR3 contains 17 residues. Study-wide points: The study identified carriers of CMV plus the relevant HLA from cumulative public TCR beta family frequency. What dominated the ex vivo response were HLA-C-restricted CMV-specific TCR beta clonotypes.

A single record per CDR3 protein comes from TCRdb applying MiXCR to the reads. The table lists nearly 700,000 distinct CDR3 sequences, around 30% of them singletons. This receptor was taken from a human donor in good health (CMV status not recorded). Some clones in this sample may be carry-over from other donors' samples. The chain employs TRBV7-2 and TRBJ2-3; D perhaps matches TRBD1 (5 bases). The sample here was cultured PBMCs, taken from culture after CMV antigen stimulation. CDR3 bases: TGTGCCAGCAGCTGGCGGACACGTTCAATAGGGACAGATACGCAGTATTTT. Its translation: CASSWRTRSIGTDTQYF.